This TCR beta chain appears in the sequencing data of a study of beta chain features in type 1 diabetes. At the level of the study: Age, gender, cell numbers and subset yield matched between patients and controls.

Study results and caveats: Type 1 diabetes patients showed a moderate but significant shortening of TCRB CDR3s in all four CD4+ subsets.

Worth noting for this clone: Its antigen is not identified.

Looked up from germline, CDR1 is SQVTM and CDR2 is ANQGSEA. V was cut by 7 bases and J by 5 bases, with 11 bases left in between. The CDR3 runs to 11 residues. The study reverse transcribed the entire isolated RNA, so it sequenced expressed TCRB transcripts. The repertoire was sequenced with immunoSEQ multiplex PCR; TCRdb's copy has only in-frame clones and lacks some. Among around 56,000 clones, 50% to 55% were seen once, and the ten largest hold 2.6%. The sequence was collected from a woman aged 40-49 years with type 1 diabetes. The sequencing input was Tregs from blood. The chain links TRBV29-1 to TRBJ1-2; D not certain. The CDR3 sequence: CSADGFYGYTF. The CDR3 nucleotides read TGCAGCGCCGACGGGTTTTATGGCTACACCTTC.